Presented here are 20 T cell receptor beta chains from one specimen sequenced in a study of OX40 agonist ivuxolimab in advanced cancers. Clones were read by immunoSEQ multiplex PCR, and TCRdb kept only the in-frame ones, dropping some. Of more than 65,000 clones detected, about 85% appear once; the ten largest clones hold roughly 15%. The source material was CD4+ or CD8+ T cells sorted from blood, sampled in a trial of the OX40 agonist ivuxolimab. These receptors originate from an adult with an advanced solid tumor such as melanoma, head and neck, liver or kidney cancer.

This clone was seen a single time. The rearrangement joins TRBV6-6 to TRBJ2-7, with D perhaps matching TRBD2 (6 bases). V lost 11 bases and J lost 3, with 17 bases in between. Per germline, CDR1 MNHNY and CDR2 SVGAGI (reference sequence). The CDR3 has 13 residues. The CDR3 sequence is CAVRGDSGYEQYF. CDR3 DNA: TGTGCCGTGCGCGGGGACTCTGGCTACGAGCAGTACTTC.

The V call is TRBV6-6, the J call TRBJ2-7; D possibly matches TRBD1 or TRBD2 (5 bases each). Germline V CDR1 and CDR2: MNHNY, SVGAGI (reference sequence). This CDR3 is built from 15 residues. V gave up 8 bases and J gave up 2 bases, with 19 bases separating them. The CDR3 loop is CASGEGWGTTYEQYF. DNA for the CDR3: TGTGCCAGCGGCGAAGGGTGGGGGACGACCTACGAGCAGTACTTC.

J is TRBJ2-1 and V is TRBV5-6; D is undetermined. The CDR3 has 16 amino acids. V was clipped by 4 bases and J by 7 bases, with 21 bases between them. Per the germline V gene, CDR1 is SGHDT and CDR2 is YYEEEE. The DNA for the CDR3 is TGTGCCAGCAGCCGCAGACACCTTCAAAATGAGAATGAGCAGTTCTTC. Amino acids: CASSRRHLQNENEQFF.

This CDR3 is CASSSQGARQPQHF. In DNA, the CDR3 is TGTGCCAGCAGCTCCCAGGGGGCGAGGCAGCCCCAGCATTTT. The chain combines TRBV11-2 with TRBJ1-5; 8 bases match TRBD1. CDR3 length: 14 residues. The trim removed 4 bases at V and 7 bases at J, leaving 6 bases unmatched. CDR1 and CDR2 from the germline V gene are SGHAT and FQNNGV. Looking up the rest from reference TRBV11-2 and TRBJ1-5 gives the full variable domain: EAGVAQSPRYKIIEKRQSVAFWCNPISGHATLYWYQQILGQGPKLLIQFQNNGVVDDSQLPKDRFSAERLKGVDSTLKIQPAKLEDSAVYLCASSSQGARQPQHFGDGTRLSIL.

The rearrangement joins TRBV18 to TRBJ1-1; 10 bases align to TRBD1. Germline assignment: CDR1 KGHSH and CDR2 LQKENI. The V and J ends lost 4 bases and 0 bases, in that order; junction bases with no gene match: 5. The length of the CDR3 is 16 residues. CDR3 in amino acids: CASSQRTGGLNTEAFF. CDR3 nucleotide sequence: TGTGCCAGCTCACAGAGGACAGGGGGTCTGAACACTGAAGCTTTCTTT.

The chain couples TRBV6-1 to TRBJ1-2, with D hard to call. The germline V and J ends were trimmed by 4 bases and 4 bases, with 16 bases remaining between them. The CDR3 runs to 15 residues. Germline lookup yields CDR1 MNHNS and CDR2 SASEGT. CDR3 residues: CASSVGSSGSYGYTF. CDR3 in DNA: TGTGCCAGCAGTGTAGGGTCCTCCGGTTCCTATGGCTACACCTTC.

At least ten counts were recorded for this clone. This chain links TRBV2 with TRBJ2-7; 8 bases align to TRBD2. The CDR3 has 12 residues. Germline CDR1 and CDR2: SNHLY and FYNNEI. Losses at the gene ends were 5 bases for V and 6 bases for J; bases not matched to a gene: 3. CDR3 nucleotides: TGTGCCAGCAGTAGACTAGCGCGCGAGCAGTACTTC. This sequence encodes CASSRLAREQYF.

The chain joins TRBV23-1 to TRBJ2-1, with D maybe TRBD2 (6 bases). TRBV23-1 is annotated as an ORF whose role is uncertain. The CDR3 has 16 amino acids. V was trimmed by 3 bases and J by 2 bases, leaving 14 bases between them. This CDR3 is CASSHLGLAAYNEQFF. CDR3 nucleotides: TGCGCCAGCAGTCACCTGGGACTTGCGGCCTACAATGAGCAGTTCTTC.

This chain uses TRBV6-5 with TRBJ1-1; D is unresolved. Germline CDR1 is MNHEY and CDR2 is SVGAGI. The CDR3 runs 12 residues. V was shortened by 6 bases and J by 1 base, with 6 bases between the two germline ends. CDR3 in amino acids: CASRMRNTEAFF. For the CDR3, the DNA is TGTGCCAGCAGAATGAGGAACACTGAAGCTTTCTTT.

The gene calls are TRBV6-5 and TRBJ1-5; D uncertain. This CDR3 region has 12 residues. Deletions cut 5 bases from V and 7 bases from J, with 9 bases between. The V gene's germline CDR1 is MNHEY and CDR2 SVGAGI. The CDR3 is CASSVAEQPQHF. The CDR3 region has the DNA TGTGCCAGCAGTGTGGCGGAGCAGCCCCAGCATTTT.

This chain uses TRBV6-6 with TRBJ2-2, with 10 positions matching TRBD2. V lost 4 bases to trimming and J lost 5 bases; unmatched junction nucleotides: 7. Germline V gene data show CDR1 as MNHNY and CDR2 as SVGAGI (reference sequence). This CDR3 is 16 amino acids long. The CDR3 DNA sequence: TGTGCCAGCAGTTGGGGCCGGACTAGCGGAACCGGGGAGCTGTTTTTT. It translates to CASSWGRTSGTGELFF.

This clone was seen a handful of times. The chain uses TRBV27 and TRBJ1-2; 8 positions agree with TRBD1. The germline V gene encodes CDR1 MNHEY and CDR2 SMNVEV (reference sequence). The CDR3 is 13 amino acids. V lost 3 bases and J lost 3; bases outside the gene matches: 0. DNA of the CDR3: TGTGCCAGCAGTTTGGACAGGGACTATGGCTACACCTTC. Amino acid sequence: CASSLDRDYGYTF.

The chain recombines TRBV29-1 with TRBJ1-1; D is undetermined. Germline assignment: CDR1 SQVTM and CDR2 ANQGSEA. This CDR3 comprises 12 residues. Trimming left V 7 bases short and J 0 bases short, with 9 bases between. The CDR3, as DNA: TGCAGCGCGCTCACAGTGAACACTGAAGCTTTCTTT. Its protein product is CSALTVNTEAFF. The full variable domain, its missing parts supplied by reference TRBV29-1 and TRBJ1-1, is SAVISQKPSRDICQRGTSLTIQCQVDSQVTMMFWYRQQPGQSLTLIATANQGSEATYESGFVIDKFPISRPNLTFSTLTVSNMSPEDSSIYLCSALTVNTEAFFGQGTRLTVV.

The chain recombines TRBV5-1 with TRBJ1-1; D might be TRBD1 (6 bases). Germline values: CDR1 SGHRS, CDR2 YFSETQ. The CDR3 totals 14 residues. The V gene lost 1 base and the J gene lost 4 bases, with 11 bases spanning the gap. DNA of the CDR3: TGCGCCAGCAGCTTGTTACAGGGCCTCACTGAAGCTTTCTTT. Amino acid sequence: CASSLLQGLTEAFF.

DNA for the CDR3: TGTGCCAGTAGTCGTGCGGATAGCTCCTACAATGAGCAGTTCTTC. It yields the protein CASSRADSSYNEQFF. The V call is TRBV19, the J call TRBJ2-1; no clear D gene. Trimming removed 5 bases at V and 0 bases at J, with 11 bases between. Germline CDR1 and CDR2: LNHDA and SQIVND (reference sequence). The CDR3 loop spans 15 amino acids.

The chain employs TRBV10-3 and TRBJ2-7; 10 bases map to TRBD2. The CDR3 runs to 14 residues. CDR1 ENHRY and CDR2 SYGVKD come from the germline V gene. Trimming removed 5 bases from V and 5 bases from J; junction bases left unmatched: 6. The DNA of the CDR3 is TGTGCCATCAGTTCTAGCGGGAGTAGTAACGAGCAGTACTTC. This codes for CAISSSGSSNEQYF.

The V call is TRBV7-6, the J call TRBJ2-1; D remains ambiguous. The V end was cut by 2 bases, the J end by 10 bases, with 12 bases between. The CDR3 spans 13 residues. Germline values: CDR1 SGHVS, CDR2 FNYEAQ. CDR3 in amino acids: CASSLTLADEQFF. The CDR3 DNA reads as TGTGCCAGCAGCTTAACCTTAGCCGACGAGCAGTTCTTC.

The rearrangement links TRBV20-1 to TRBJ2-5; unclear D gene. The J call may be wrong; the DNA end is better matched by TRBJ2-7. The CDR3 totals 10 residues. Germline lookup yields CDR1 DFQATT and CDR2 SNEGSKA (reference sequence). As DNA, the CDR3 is TGCAGTGCAGGAAGGAACGAGCAGTACTTC. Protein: CSAGRNEQYF.

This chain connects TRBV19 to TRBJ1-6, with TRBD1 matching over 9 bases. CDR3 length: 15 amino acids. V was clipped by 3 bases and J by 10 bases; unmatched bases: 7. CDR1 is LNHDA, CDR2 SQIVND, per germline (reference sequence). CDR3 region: CASSIGGQGESPLHF. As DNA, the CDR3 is TGTGCCAGTAGTATTGGGGGACAGGGAGAATCACCCCTCCACTTT.

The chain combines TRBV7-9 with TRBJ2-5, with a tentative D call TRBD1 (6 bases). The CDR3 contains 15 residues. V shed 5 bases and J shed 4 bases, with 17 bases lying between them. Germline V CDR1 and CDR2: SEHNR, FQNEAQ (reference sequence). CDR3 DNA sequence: TGTGCCAGCAGCCTCCTAGGGGGTTTGGGAGAGACCCAGTACTTC. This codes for CASSLLGGLGETQYF.